This is a list of T cell receptor beta chains from one sample in a study of T cells in Graves' hyperthyroidism and ophthalmopathy. TCRdb recomputed calls from the multiplex PCR reads with MiXCR, one row per CDR3 protein. The data contain hundreds of thousands of distinct CDR3 sequences, about two fifths of them singletons. The sequenced sample consisted of blood. The receptors originated from a man younger than 35 with Graves' hyperthyroidism. The CDR3 runs from the conserved cysteine through the conserved F or W. A D gene is named only where the DNA matches it firmly. Rows give clone size only sometimes, using once, few, many, or a class for an expanded clone.

J gene | V gene | clone size | D gene | CDR3 protein | CDR3 DNA
TRBJ1-1 | TRBV5-8 | . | TRBD1 | CASSSDRGHAFF | TGTGCCAGCAGCTCGGACAGGGGGCATGCTTTCTTT
TRBJ2-7 | TRBV10-2 | few | TRBD1 | CASSESGTGPSLDSYEQYF | TGCGCCAGCAGTGAGTCAGGGACAGGCCCTTCGCTCGACTCCTACGAGCAGTACTTC
TRBJ1-4 | TRBV5-1 | . | . | CASSSGTEKLFF | TGTGCCAGCAGCTCGGGAACGGAAAAACTGTTTTTT
TRBJ1-3 | TRBV7-9 | . | . | CASRSHIATGVNTIYF | TGTGCCAGCAGGTCCCACATCGCCACCGGGGTAAACACCATATATTTT
TRBJ2-7 | TRBV12-3/TRBV12-4 | few | . | CASSAGTVGPYEQYF | TGTGCCAGCAGCGCCGGGACGGTTGGGCCCTACGAGCAGTACTTC
TRBJ2-2 | TRBV19 | few | . | CASSRDMENTGELFF | TGTGCCAGTTCAAGGGACATGGAGAACACCGGGGAGCTGTTTTTT
TRBJ2-6 | TRBV15 | many | . | CATSRDIGGTVSSGANVLTF | TGTGCCACCAGCAGAGATATCGGCGGGACGGTGTCTTCGGGGGCCAACGTCCTGACTTTC
TRBJ2-7 | TRBV9 | . | . | CASSVVDSAYEQYF | TGTGCCAGCAGCGTAGTAGACAGCGCCTACGAGCAGTACTTC
TRBJ2-5 | TRBV7-9 | many | TRBD2 | CASTYGAGGPEETQYF | TGTGCCAGCACCTACGGGGCGGGAGGGCCGGAAGAGACCCAGTACTTC
TRBJ2-5 | TRBV12-3/TRBV12-4 | . | . | CASSLGNAQYF | TGTGCCAGCAGTTTGGGGAATGCCCAGTACTTC
TRBJ2-5 | TRBV7-9 | once | . | CASGEGEETQYF | TGTGCCAGCGGAGAAGGGGAAGAGACCCAGTACTTC
TRBJ2-3 | TRBV7-2 | . | TRBD2 | CASSSRLAGPYTQYF | TGTGCCAGCAGCTCCCGACTAGCGGGGCCCTATACGCAGTATTTT
TRBJ1-5 | TRBV10-3 | . | . | CASSKGMSNQPQHF | TGTGCCAGCAGCAAGGGGATGAGCAATCAGCCCCAGCATTTT
TRBJ2-7 | TRBV29-1 | many | . | CSVLGEDYEQYF | TGCAGCGTTTTGGGTGAGGACTACGAGCAGTACTTC
TRBJ1-1 | TRBV5-1 | . | TRBD1 | CASSLDRGRTLNTEAFF | TGCGCCAGCAGCTTGGACAGGGGGCGAACCTTGAACACTGAAGCTTTCTTT
TRBJ1-4 | TRBV29-1 | many | . | CSVGVTGKLFF | TGCAGCGTTGGGGTTACAGGAAAACTGTTTTTT
TRBJ2-5 | TRBV19 | many | . | CASSSYTETQYF | TGTGCCAGTAGTAGTTATACGGAGACCCAGTACTTC
TRBJ1-5 | TRBV2 | . | . | CASSGQAGQPQHF | TGTGCCAGCAGTGGGCAGGCGGGTCAGCCCCAGCATTTT
TRBJ2-7 | TRBV7-8 | many | TRBD2 | CASSLARLAKGIEQYF | TGTGCCAGCAGCTTAGCGCGACTAGCCAAGGGTATCGAGCAGTACTTC
TRBJ1-1 | TRBV2 | many | TRBD1 | CASRRDRENTEAFF | TGTGCCAGCAGGAGGGACAGGGAGAACACTGAAGCTTTCTTT
TRBJ2-2 | TRBV6-5 | few | . | CASSSLQNTGELFF | TGTGCCAGCAGTTCGTTACAGAACACCGGGGAGCTGTTTTTT
TRBJ1-1 | TRBV7-9 | many | . | CASSLIPNTEAFF | TGTGCCAGCAGCTTGATCCCGAACACTGAAGCTTTCTTT
TRBJ1-1 | TRBV7-6 | many | . | CASSLAGTEYTEAFF | TGTGCCAGCAGCTTAGCCGGGACGGAATACACTGAAGCTTTCTTT
TRBJ2-7 | TRBV15 | . | . | CATSSSGSNEQYF | TGTGCCACCAGCAGCTCCGGGTCAAACGAGCAGTACTTC
TRBJ2-7 | TRBV6-5 | few | . | CASSATYGQMDEQYF | TGTGCCAGCAGTGCCACTTATGGACAGATGGACGAGCAGTACTTC
TRBJ2-7 | TRBV2 | once | . | CASSHSGSLAYEQYF | TGTGCCAGCTCCCATTCAGGCTCGCTCGCCTACGAGCAGTACTTC
TRBJ1-2 | TRBV7-8 | . | . | CASSSTMQVGLNYGYTF | TGTGCCAGCAGCTCCACGATGCAGGTGGGACTTAACTATGGCTACACCTTC
TRBJ1-6 | TRBV12-3/TRBV12-4 | few | . | CASSPGSTPLHF | TGTGCCAGCAGTCCCGGGTCAACACCCCTCCACTTT
TRBJ1-5 | TRBV10-3 | few | . | CASTPTRDTPSQPQHF | TGTGCCAGCACCCCAACACGGGACACCCCAAGTCAGCCCCAGCATTTT